Sequencing of this T cell receptor beta chain was carried out in a study of blood T cell repertoires in COVID-19. Study-level information: COVID-19 samples from acute and convalescent phases originated in the United States, Italy and Spain. T cells, B-cell-depleted T cells, or PBMCs supplied cDNA or gDNA.

Germline V gene data show CDR1 as SEHNR and CDR2 as FQNEAQ (reference sequence). CDR3 size: 16 residues. V gave up 1 base and J gave up 0 bases, with 12 bases separating them. Using immunoSEQ multiplex PCR, the repertoire was profiled, and TCRdb retains in-frame clones only, with some absent. This table has 250,000 to 300,000 clones, 65% to 90% appearing once. Those enrolled in Seattle joined during active infection and were followed longitudinally afterward. The chain recombines TRBV7-9 with TRBJ1-1; D is unclear. The sequence derives from a woman in her sixties or seventies with COVID-19, enrolled during active disease. Sequencing was done on a sample of peripheral blood. The DNA of the CDR3 is TGTGCCAGCAGCTTAGGGGTGGGCAACCTGAACACTGAAGCTTTCTTT. Translating it yields CASSLGVGNLNTEAFF.